One sample yielded the 19 T cell receptor beta chains listed below, sequenced in a study of T cell responses to AZD1222 COVID-19 vaccine (dated by TCRdb to the early 2020s). Explained via the paper, the time point label denotes: about 28 days (+/-7) after the second vaccine dose. The method behind the library was the immunoSEQ multiplex PCR assay. In TCRdb, the immuneACCESS table is reduced to in-frame sequences with V and J assigned. These tables do not hold every clone; where another copy was compared, an unresolved V gene accounts for under half, and the others remain unexplained. A total of 65,000 to 85,000 clones appear in this sample, 70% to 90% of them only once. The ten largest clones capture more than 9% of the sample. Sequenced material: peripheral blood, taken 28 days after the second AZD1222 dose. These receptors were taken from an adult who received the AZD1222 COVID-19 vaccine.

This chain connects TRBV6-5 to TRBJ2-1, with TRBD2 identical over 8 bases. The V gene end was trimmed by 9 bases and the J gene end by 8 bases; junction bases not matched to a gene: 12. The CDR3 totals 14 residues. Per the germline V gene, CDR1 is MNHEY and CDR2 is SVGAGI. CDR3 sequence: CASTTGGPYHEQFF. In DNA form, the CDR3 reads TGTGCCAGTACGACGGGGGGGCCTTACCATGAGCAGTTCTTC.

This clone was found once. V and J are TRBV6-5 and TRBJ1-4, with D perhaps matching TRBD1 (6 bases). Germline CDR1 MNHEY, CDR2 SVGAGI. The CDR3 contains 13 residues. With 9 bases removed from V and 7 bases from J, the gap between germline ends came to 15 bases. The CDR3, as DNA: TGTGCCAGTGGTCGGGGGCGCGGTGAAAAACTGTTTTTT. Protein: CASGRGRGEKLFF.

The chain is built from TRBV11-3 and TRBJ2-5, with D possibly matching TRBD1 (5 bases). CDR1 and CDR2 (germline): SGHNT, YENEEA. Trimming removed 4 bases at V and 1 base at J, with 13 bases between. This CDR3 region has 15 residues. The CDR3 DNA sequence: TGTGCCAGCAGCTCCCGGGCAGGGCGCCAAGAGACCCAGTACTTC. Encoded protein: CASSSRAGRQETQYF.

This CDR3 reads CASRPQAGGYNEQFF. Written as DNA, the CDR3 is TGTGCCAGCAGGCCCCAGGCGGGGGGCTACAATGAGCAGTTCTTC. This rearrangement joins TRBV6-5 to TRBJ2-1; 8 bases align to TRBD2. The V gene end was trimmed by 6 bases and the J gene end by 3 bases; junction bases not matched to a gene: 7. The CDR3 has 15 amino acids. In germline, CDR1 is MNHEY, CDR2 SVGAGI.

The V gene is TRBV6-5, the J gene TRBJ1-3, with D hard to call. The germline V and J ends were trimmed by 4 bases and 4 bases, with 14 bases remaining between them. Germline assignment: CDR1 MNHEY and CDR2 SVGAGI. The CDR3 runs 15 residues. The CDR3 sequence is CASSFPRQAGNTIYF. As DNA, the CDR3 is TGTGCCAGCAGTTTCCCGCGGCAGGCCGGAAACACCATATATTTT.

The chain links TRBV3-1 (or the pseudogene TRBV3-2) to TRBJ1-4; the D gene is possibly TRBD1 (5 bases). The CDR3 totals 16 residues. V lost 1 base and J lost 5, with 14 bases in between. The germline V gene has CDR1 LGHDT and CDR2 YNNKEL (reference sequence). CDR3 region: CASSQVGSGGNEKLFF. The CDR3 DNA reads TGTGCCAGCAGCCAAGTCGGAAGCGGGGGAAATGAAAAACTGTTTTTT.

The V gene is TRBV16, the J gene TRBJ1-1; D gene uncertain. Trimming took off 4 bases at V and 1 base at J, with 7 bases between the two ends. Germline values: CDR1 KGHSY, CDR2 FQNENV. The CDR3 covers 13 residues. CDR3 residues: CASSRKGNTEAFF. DNA of the CDR3: TGTGCCAGCAGCCGGAAAGGGAACACTGAAGCTTTCTTT.

The chain uses TRBV6-6 and TRBJ1-4; 10 bases match TRBD1. The length of the CDR3 is 16 residues. J gave up 7 bases and V 5 bases, and 10 bases lay outside the gene matches. CDR1 and CDR2 (germline): MNHNY, SVGAGI (reference sequence). The CDR3 region has the DNA TGTGCCAGCAGTCGAAGACAGGGGGCAGGGGGTGAAAAACTGTTTTTT. Translation gives CASSRRQGAGGEKLFF.

V is TRBV28 and J is TRBJ2-1; a possible D gene is TRBD2 (5 bases). CDR1 and CDR2 (germline): MDHEN, SYDVKM. V lost 6 bases, J lost 8 bases, and 17 bases lay in between. The CDR3 loop spans 14 amino acids. The CDR3 DNA reads as TGTGCCAGCAGAGACTCGGGATCGTTCGATGAGCAGTTCTTC. This translates into CASRDSGSFDEQFF.

This clone was counted once. This rearrangement joins TRBV20-1 to TRBJ1-1; D is unclear. The germline V and J ends were trimmed by 3 bases and 3 bases, with 8 bases remaining between them. The CDR3 covers 12 residues. In germline, CDR1 is DFQATT, CDR2 SNEGSKA (reference sequence). The CDR3 spells CSASVGYTEAFF. The CDR3 nucleotides are TGCAGTGCTAGTGTGGGTTACACTGAAGCTTTCTTT.

The J gene is TRBJ1-5, the V gene TRBV28; D remains ambiguous. This CDR3 contains 15 residues. V lost 5 bases and J 5 bases, leaving 16 bases between the germline ends. Per germline, CDR1 MDHEN and CDR2 SYDVKM. The CDR3 DNA reads TGTGCCAGCAGTGGGCCATCGACACCCGATCAGCCCCAGCATTTT. It specifies CASSGPSTPDQPQHF.

This clone was detected only a few times. The rearrangement uses TRBV18 and TRBJ1-4; perhaps TRBD1 as D (5 bases). CDR1 and CDR2 from the germline V gene are KGHSH and LQKENI. V dropped 2 bases and J dropped 6 bases, with 16 bases sitting between them. The CDR3 is 16 residues long. Here the CDR3 DNA reads TGTGCCAGCTCACCAGGGACGTCCACACGTGATGAAAAACTGTTTTTT. Its translation is CASSPGTSTRDEKLFF. Variable domain in full (rest from reference TRBV18 and TRBJ1-4): NAGVMQNPRHLVRRRGQEARLRCSPMKGHSHVYWYRQLPEEGLKFMVYLQKENIIDESGMPKERFSAEFPKEGPSILRIQQVVRGDSAAYFCASSPGTSTRDEKLFFGSGTQLSVL.

The V and J genes are TRBV4-1 and TRBJ2-5; a weak D match, TRBD1 (5 bases). The CDR3 contains 14 residues. The germline V gene has CDR1 MGHRA and CDR2 YSYEKL. Trimming stripped 1 base from V and 0 bases from J, with 6 bases between. The chain's CDR3 is CASSQAGYQETQYF. DNA of the CDR3: TGCGCCAGCAGCCAAGCAGGGTACCAAGAGACCCAGTACTTC.

V usage is TRBV15 and J usage is TRBJ2-3; D is uncertain. V lost 0 bases, J lost 6 bases, and 10 bases lay in between. CDR3 length: 14 residues. CDR1 and CDR2 from the germline V gene are LNHNV and YYDKDF (reference sequence). CDR3 coding DNA: TGTGCCACCAGCAGAGATCGAGGAAGGGATACGCAGTATTTT. This sequence encodes CATSRDRGRDTQYF.

This sequence joins TRBV12-3 or TRBV12-4 and TRBJ1-3; D unclear. CDR3 length: 12 residues. The germline V and J ends were trimmed by 7 bases and 1 base, with 5 bases remaining between them. This CDR3 is CASMSSGNTIYF. Written as DNA, the CDR3 is TGTGCCAGCATGAGTTCTGGAAACACCATATATTTT.

J is TRBJ2-5 and V is TRBV18; D unclear. There are 12 residues in the CDR3. Trimming took off 2 bases at V and 4 bases at J, with 5 bases between the two ends. The V gene's germline CDR1 is KGHSH and CDR2 LQKENI. Written as DNA, the CDR3 is TGTGCCAGCTCACCATCAGGAGAGACCCAGTACTTC. This encodes CASSPSGETQYF. Full variable domain (remainder filled in from reference TRBV18 and TRBJ2-5): NAGVMQNPRHLVRRRGQEARLRCSPMKGHSHVYWYRQLPEEGLKFMVYLQKENIIDESGMPKERFSAEFPKEGPSILRIQQVVRGDSAAYFCASSPSGETQYFGPGTRLLVL.

The rearrangement links TRBV12-5 to TRBJ2-2; 9 positions agree with TRBD1. The junction had 5 bases not matched to a gene; V was cut back by 4 bases and J by 5 bases. CDR1 is LGHNT and CDR2 is FRNRAP in the germline V gene. The CDR3 sequence is 15 residues long. This CDR3 reads CASGSTTGGTGELFF. The DNA for the CDR3 is TGTGCTAGTGGTTCGACGACAGGGGGAACCGGGGAGCTGTTTTTT.

This chain connects TRBV12-5 to TRBJ2-3; 9 bases fit TRBD1. The CDR3 has 15 amino acids. The germline V gene has CDR1 LGHNT and CDR2 FRNRAP. V shed 6 bases, J shed 5 bases, and the junction held 9 bases outside the gene matches. The CDR3 nucleotides are TGTGCTAGTGGAAAAGGGACAGGGCCTAGAGATACGCAGTATTTT. Protein: CASGKGTGPRDTQYF.

This rearrangement joins TRBV4-1 to TRBJ2-7, with TRBD1 identical over 8 bases. With 4 bases clipped from V and 0 bases from J, the junction kept 11 bases outside the gene matches. The CDR3 length is 17 residues. Germline V lookup: CDR1 MGHRA, CDR2 YSYEKL. The chain's CDR3 is CASSLIAGTGSSYEQYF. In DNA form, the CDR3 reads TGCGCCAGCAGCCTTATAGCCGGGACAGGCAGCTCCTACGAGCAGTACTTC.